Listed below are T cell receptor beta chains from one sample, sequenced in a study of T-cell reconstitution after alpha-beta-depleted transplantation in children. TCRdb re-called the PCR reads with MiXCR, one entry per CDR3 protein. The data contain about 830,000 distinct CDR3 sequences, 15% to 20% of them singletons. The sample was PBMCs, mostly from graft donor cells, taken 360 days after TCRalphabeta/CD19-depleted stem cell transplant. These receptors all come from a male patient aged 10 to 17 who had a stem cell transplant for acute lymphoblastic leukemia, so the T cells may come from the graft donor. Both conserved end residues are part of each CDR3. Each record gives: J gene, clone size, CDR3 length, V gene, CDR3 protein. Not all rows give a size; the values are once, few, many and, for expanded clones, a class.

J gene: TRBJ2-3
clone size: many
CDR3 length: 13
V gene: TRBV27
CDR3 protein: CASSLLGTDTQYF

J gene: TRBJ2-3
clone size: few
CDR3 length: 18
V gene: TRBV19
CDR3 protein: CASSIDASEQGSRDTQYF

J gene: TRBJ2-3
clone size: many
CDR3 length: 13
V gene: TRBV24-1
CDR3 protein: CATSDLRADTQYF

J gene: TRBJ2-3
clone size: few
CDR3 length: 16
V gene: TRBV7-8
CDR3 protein: CASSLTAGGFGDTQYF

J gene: TRBJ1-5
clone size: NA
CDR3 length: 12
V gene: TRBV20-1
CDR3 protein: CSARPTNQPQHF

J gene: TRBJ2-1
clone size: NA
CDR3 length: 18
V gene: TRBV12-3/TRBV12-4
CDR3 protein: CTSCPTPYSESSYNEQFF

J gene: TRBJ1-4
clone size: few
CDR3 length: 14
V gene: TRBV7-6
CDR3 protein: CASSPDGMYEKLFF

J gene: TRBJ2-6
clone size: few
CDR3 length: 16
V gene: TRBV5-1
CDR3 protein: CASSLVDRAGANVLTF

J gene: TRBJ2-7
clone size: few
CDR3 length: 13
V gene: TRBV14
CDR3 protein: CASSQDGRRRADF

J gene: TRBJ2-7
clone size: NA
CDR3 length: 17
V gene: TRBV2
CDR3 protein: CASSGDTGGHSFYEQYF

J gene: TRBJ1-5
clone size: few
CDR3 length: 15
V gene: TRBV12-3/TRBV12-4
CDR3 protein: CASSFGDSPNQPQHF

J gene: TRBJ1-2
clone size: few
CDR3 length: 14
V gene: TRBV20-1
CDR3 protein: CSAPPGTGSYGYTF

J gene: TRBJ2-1
clone size: NA
CDR3 length: 16
V gene: TRBV12-3/TRBV12-4
CDR3 protein: CASTLGLAGAYNEQFF

J gene: TRBJ2-3
clone size: NA
CDR3 length: 15
V gene: TRBV21-1
CDR3 protein: CASSKDPGSTDTQYF

J gene: TRBJ2-5
clone size: NA
CDR3 length: 17
V gene: TRBV4-1
CDR3 protein: CASSQGLRGRANGTQYF

J gene: TRBJ2-7
clone size: few
CDR3 length: 17
V gene: TRBV3-1
CDR3 protein: CASSPPIGLAGGHEQYF

J gene: TRBJ2-7
clone size: many
CDR3 length: 16
V gene: TRBV7-8
CDR3 protein: CASSPGGTRGTYEQYF

J gene: TRBJ2-3
clone size: NA
CDR3 length: 15
V gene: TRBV2
CDR3 protein: CASSSTRLRADTQYF

J gene: TRBJ2-5
clone size: few
CDR3 length: 14
V gene: TRBV12-3/TRBV12-4
CDR3 protein: CASSFRQGRRTQYF

J gene: TRBJ2-1
clone size: many
CDR3 length: 15
V gene: TRBV12-3/TRBV12-4
CDR3 protein: CASSAGRRLKNEQFF

J gene: TRBJ1-6
clone size: NA
CDR3 length: 15
V gene: TRBV10-3
CDR3 protein: CAISELTGGVSPLHF

J gene: TRBJ2-7
clone size: NA
CDR3 length: 16
V gene: TRBV4-1
CDR3 protein: CASSQDRGLRAYEQYF

J gene: TRBJ1-1
clone size: NA
CDR3 length: 16
V gene: TRBV4-2
CDR3 protein: CASSQGGYDYSTEAFF

J gene: TRBJ1-2
clone size: NA
CDR3 length: 19
V gene: TRBV5-4
CDR3 protein: CASSLLPGTGSIRGYGYTF

J gene: TRBJ1-4
clone size: NA
CDR3 length: 17
V gene: TRBV12-3/TRBV12-4
CDR3 protein: CASSFRPVGSGNEKLFF

J gene: TRBJ2-1
clone size: NA
CDR3 length: 15
V gene: TRBV20-1
CDR3 protein: CSAREAQISYNEQFF

J gene: TRBJ2-1
clone size: NA
CDR3 length: 16
V gene: TRBV9
CDR3 protein: CASSVVTSGTYNEQFF

J gene: TRBJ2-2
clone size: few
CDR3 length: 15
V gene: TRBV4-1
CDR3 protein: CASSLLAGGSGELFF

J gene: TRBJ2-7
clone size: NA
CDR3 length: 18
V gene: TRBV3-1
CDR3 protein: CASSHTTGLAVTTYEQYF

J gene: TRBJ2-2
clone size: few
CDR3 length: 14
V gene: TRBV5-1
CDR3 protein: CASSLEPFGGELFF

J gene: TRBJ2-3
clone size: many
CDR3 length: 14
V gene: TRBV20-1
CDR3 protein: CSASYRSGTDTQYF

J gene: TRBJ2-7
clone size: NA
CDR3 length: 13
V gene: TRBV10-3
CDR3 protein: CAIGDGSSYEQYF

J gene: TRBJ2-4
clone size: NA
CDR3 length: 16
V gene: TRBV5-1
CDR3 protein: CASSLTGWGAKNIQYF

J gene: TRBJ2-3
clone size: NA
CDR3 length: 13
V gene: TRBV10-3
CDR3 protein: CAIQGSTQDTQYF

J gene: TRBJ2-3
clone size: NA
CDR3 length: 15
V gene: TRBV5-1
CDR3 protein: CASSLAGGVPDTQYF

J gene: TRBJ2-3
clone size: few
CDR3 length: 13
V gene: TRBV24-1
CDR3 protein: CATSERVTDTQYF

J gene: TRBJ2-3
clone size: NA
CDR3 length: 15
V gene: TRBV15
CDR3 protein: CATSTWTSGSGTQYF

J gene: TRBJ1-1
clone size: few
CDR3 length: 14
V gene: TRBV7-8
CDR3 protein: CASSLGGDSTEAFF

J gene: TRBJ2-1
clone size: few
CDR3 length: 17
V gene: TRBV12-3/TRBV12-4
CDR3 protein: CASSLSPTSGMGNEQFF

J gene: TRBJ2-5
clone size: few
CDR3 length: 16
V gene: TRBV9
CDR3 protein: CASSVAASSFLETQYF

J gene: TRBJ2-7
clone size: many
CDR3 length: 14
V gene: TRBV7-9
CDR3 protein: CASSLLSGSHEQYF

J gene: TRBJ2-7
clone size: many
CDR3 length: 14
V gene: TRBV20-1
CDR3 protein: CSARQVGGPYEQYF

J gene: TRBJ1-6
clone size: NA
CDR3 length: 13
V gene: TRBV5-6
CDR3 protein: CASSGTMGSPLHF

J gene: TRBJ2-7
clone size: few
CDR3 length: 12
V gene: TRBV12-3/TRBV12-4
CDR3 protein: CASSAFSGEQYF

J gene: TRBJ2-1
clone size: few
CDR3 length: 14
V gene: TRBV5-1
CDR3 protein: CASSVGYASNEQFF